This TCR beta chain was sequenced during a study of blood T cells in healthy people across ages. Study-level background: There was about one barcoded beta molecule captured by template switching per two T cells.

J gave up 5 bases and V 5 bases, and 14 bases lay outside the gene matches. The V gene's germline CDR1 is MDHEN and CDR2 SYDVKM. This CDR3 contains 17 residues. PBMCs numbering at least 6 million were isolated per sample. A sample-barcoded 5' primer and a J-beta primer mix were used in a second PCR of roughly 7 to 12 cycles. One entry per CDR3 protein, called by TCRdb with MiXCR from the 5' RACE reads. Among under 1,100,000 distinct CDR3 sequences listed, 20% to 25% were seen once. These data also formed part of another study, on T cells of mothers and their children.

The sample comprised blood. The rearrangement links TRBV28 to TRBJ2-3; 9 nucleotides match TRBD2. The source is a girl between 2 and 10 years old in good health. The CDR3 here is CASSGRLAETSLDTQYF. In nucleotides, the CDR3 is TGTGCCAGCAGTGGACGACTAGCGGAAACGTCCTTAGATACGCAGTATTTT.